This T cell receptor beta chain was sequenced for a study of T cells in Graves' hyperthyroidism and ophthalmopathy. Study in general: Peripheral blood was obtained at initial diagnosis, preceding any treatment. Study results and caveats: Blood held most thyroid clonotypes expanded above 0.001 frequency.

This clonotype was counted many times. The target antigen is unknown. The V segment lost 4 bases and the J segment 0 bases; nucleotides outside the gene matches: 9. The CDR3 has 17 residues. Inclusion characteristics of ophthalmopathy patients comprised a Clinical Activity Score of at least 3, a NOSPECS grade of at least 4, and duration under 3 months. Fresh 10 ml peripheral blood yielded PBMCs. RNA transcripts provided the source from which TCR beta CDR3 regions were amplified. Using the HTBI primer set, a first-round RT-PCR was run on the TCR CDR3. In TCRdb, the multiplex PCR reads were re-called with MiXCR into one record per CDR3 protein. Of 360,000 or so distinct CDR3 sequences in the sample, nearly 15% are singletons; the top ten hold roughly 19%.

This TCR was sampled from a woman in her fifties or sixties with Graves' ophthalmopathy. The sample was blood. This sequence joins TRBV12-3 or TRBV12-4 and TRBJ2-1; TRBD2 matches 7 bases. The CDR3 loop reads CASSSTPQRGSYNEQFF. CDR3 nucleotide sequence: TGTGCCAGCAGTTCGACCCCCCAGCGGGGCTCCTACAATGAGCAGTTCTTC.